The present entry profiles one T cell receptor (beta chain) with its context. The target antigen is unknown. This entry is derived from a study of OX40 agonist ivuxolimab in advanced cancers. Study background: Participants, 82.7% male, averaged approximately 60 years of age, ranging from about 23 to 90.

TCRdb's table, derived via immunoSEQ multiplex PCR, lists solely in-frame clones and lacks some. The table records around 100,000 clones, approximately 89% of them present only once. Germline V gene data show CDR1 as SGHTA and CDR2 as FQGNSA. With 1 base removed from V and 7 bases from J, the gap between germline ends came to 7 bases. The CDR3 is made up of 13 amino acids. Findings and limits, study-wide: The study observed clonal expansion of CD4+ and CD8+ blood T cells by week 6 at 0.1 to 3.0 mg/kg. Among T cells, CD8+ cells averaged more expanded clones than CD4+ cells.

This receptor was obtained from an adult with an advanced solid tumor such as melanoma, head and neck, liver or kidney cancer. The chain combines TRBV7-2 with TRBJ2-2; TRBD1 might be the D (6 bases). This material consisted of CD4+ or CD8+ T cells sorted from blood, taken in a trial of the OX40 agonist ivuxolimab. The CDR3 here is CASSLVRGGELFF. The CDR3 coding sequence is TGTGCCAGCAGCTTAGTCAGGGGCGGGGAGCTGTTTTTT.